This T cell receptor (beta chain) appears in the sequencing data of a study of blood T cell repertoires in COVID-19. Study as a whole: The origin of the acute and convalescent COVID-19 samples was the United States, Italy and Spain.

This clone was detected only once. In the original analysis: Using reference gene primer amplification, nucleated cell counts were estimated. This table comes from immunoSEQ multiplex PCR, and its TCRdb copy is limited to in-frame clones, with some not included. D and trimming were read from the DNA, whereas the V and J calls and clone size are those reported in that table. The sample has 150,000 to 200,000 clones, approximately 89% seen once. Germline trimming cut 3 bases from V and 3 bases from J; bases unmatched to any gene: 5. Germline loops: CDR1 LNHDA, CDR2 SQIVND (reference sequence). This CDR3 is built from 14 residues.

The clonotype was recovered from a middle-aged man with active or convalescent COVID-19. The J gene is TRBJ2-7, the V gene TRBV19, with 7 bases that match TRBD1. The sequenced material came from peripheral blood. DNA for the CDR3: TGTGCCAGTAGTATGAGGGACAGTCGCTACGAGCAGTACTTC. Its translation is CASSMRDSRYEQYF.